This entry lists 15 T cell receptor beta chains sequenced from one sample in a study of T cell responses to AZD1222 COVID-19 vaccine. Method: immunoSEQ multiplex PCR; TCRdb's copy keeps in-frame clones and lacks some. The sample consists of about 130,000 clones, approximately 86% of them appearing once. The specimen comprised peripheral blood, sampled on day 0 of AZD1222 vaccination. These TCRs come from an adult in good health.

CDR3 in amino acids: CASSLAVVNSPLHF. The CDR3 region has the DNA TGTGCCAGCAGCTTAGCGGTAGTTAATTCACCCCTCCACTTT. This rearrangement joins TRBV7-9 to TRBJ1-6; no firm D call. CDR3 length equals 14 residues. Deletions cut 0 bases from V and 6 bases from J, with 6 bases between. Germline V gives CDR1 SEHNR, CDR2 FQNEAQ (reference sequence).

V is TRBV10-3 and J is TRBJ1-6; TRBD1 might be the D (5 bases). V was shortened by 0 bases and J by 14 bases, with 11 bases between the two germline ends. Germline V CDR1 and CDR2: ENHRY, SYGVKD. The CDR3 contains 13 residues. The CDR3 region is CAISESGDSTLHF. CDR3 DNA sequence: TGTGCCATCAGTGAGTCGGGAGACAGCACCCTCCACTTT.

This chain connects TRBV9 to TRBJ2-3, with 9 bases that match TRBD2. The V and J ends lost 4 bases and 2 bases, in that order; junction bases with no gene match: 8. Per germline, CDR1 SGDLS and CDR2 YYNGEE. The CDR3 is made up of 16 amino acids. CDR3 residues: CASSFIAGALTDTQYF. In DNA form, the CDR3 reads TGTGCCAGCAGCTTTATAGCGGGGGCCCTCACAGATACGCAGTATTTT. Based on the CDR3 plus reference TRBV9 and TRBJ2-3, the full variable domain is DSGVTQTPKHLITATGQRVTLRCSPRSGDLSVYWYQQSLDQGLQFLIQYYNGEERAKGNILERFSAQQFPDLHSELNLSSLELGDSALYFCASSFIAGALTDTQYFGPGTRLTVL.

This chain uses TRBV6-5 with TRBJ1-2; weak D call: TRBD1 (6 bases). Trimming took off 7 bases at V and 7 bases at J, with 19 bases between the two ends. The CDR3 sequence is 14 residues long. CDR1 and CDR2 (germline): MNHEY, SVGAGI. CDR3 protein: CASTSPAGEFGYTF. The DNA for the CDR3 is TGTGCCAGCACCTCCCCGGCAGGGGAGTTTGGCTACACCTTC.

V gene TRBV25-1 combines with J gene TRBJ2-3; tentatively, D is TRBD1 or TRBD2 (6 bases each). The V end lost 7 bases, the J end lost 5 bases, and 19 bases lay between the germline ends. This CDR3 region has 15 residues. The germline gives CDR1 MGHDK, CDR2 SYGVNS. The CDR3 DNA is TGTGCCAGCAATCTTGGAGGGGGAAAAGGAGATACGCAGTATTTT. Translating it yields CASNLGGGKGDTQYF.

The chain uses TRBV16 and TRBJ1-1, with D possibly TRBD1 on 6 matching bases. V was pared by 0 bases and J by 6 bases, with 14 bases between. The CDR3 is made up of 15 amino acids. Germline V lookup: CDR1 KGHSY, CDR2 FQNENV. The CDR3 reads CASSQSWTEGPEAFF. In nucleotides, the CDR3 is TGTGCCAGCAGCCAATCCTGGACAGAGGGTCCTGAAGCTTTCTTT.

This chain joins TRBV7-9 and TRBJ1-1; D is ambiguous. The V gene lost 4 bases and the J gene lost 0 bases, with 12 bases spanning the gap. The CDR3 is 15 residues long. The germline V gene encodes CDR1 SEHNR and CDR2 FQNEAQ (reference sequence). The CDR3 protein is CASSSYDGLNTEAFF. CDR3 bases: TGTGCCAGCAGCTCATATGACGGGCTGAACACTGAAGCTTTCTTT. Combining the CDR3 with reference TRBV7-9 and TRBJ1-1 gives the whole variable domain DTGVSQNPRHKITKRGQNVTFRCDPISEHNRLYWYRQTLGQGPEFLTYFQNEAQLEKSRLLSDRFSAERPKGSFSTLEIQRTEQGDSAMYLCASSSYDGLNTEAFFGQGTRLTVV.

This chain uses TRBV11-2 with TRBJ1-3, with D uncertain. The CDR3 runs to 18 residues. V was clipped by 1 base and J by 2 bases, with 18 bases between them. The germline gives CDR1 SGHAT, CDR2 FQNNGV. The CDR3 nucleotides are TGTGCCAGCAGCTTAGTCTTATATGCCCTCTCCCCTGGAAACACCATATATTTT. Its protein product is CASSLVLYALSPGNTIYF.

This chain uses TRBV5-1 with TRBJ2-7; tentative D call: TRBD2 (6 bases). Trimming left V 5 bases short and J 5 bases short, with 23 bases between. Germline-derived CDR1 and CDR2 are SGHRS and YFSETQ. The CDR3 has 16 residues. The CDR3 spells CASSDSGLSLRDEQYF. CDR3 nucleotide sequence: TGCGCCAGCAGTGACTCGGGACTCTCCCTAAGGGACGAGCAGTACTTC. Full variable domain (remainder filled in from reference TRBV5-1 and TRBJ2-7): KAGVTQTPRYLIKTRGQQVTLSCSPISGHRSVSWYQQTPGQGLQFLFEYFSETQRNKGNFPGRFSGRQFSNSRSEMNVSTLELGDSALYLCASSDSGLSLRDEQYFGPGTRLTVT.

Only a few counts were recorded for this clone. This chain connects TRBV2 to TRBJ1-4, with a tentative D call TRBD1 (6 bases). The V gene lost 6 bases and the J gene lost 4 bases, with 15 bases spanning the gap. Germline loops: CDR1 SNHLY, CDR2 FYNNEI. This CDR3 region has 15 residues. CDR3 amino acids: CASREPGVYNEKLFF. DNA for the CDR3: TGTGCCAGCAGGGAGCCAGGGGTTTATAATGAAAAACTGTTTTTT.

The chain uses TRBV6-4 and TRBJ2-3; 12 nucleotides agree with TRBD1. V lost 2 bases to trimming and J lost 4 bases; unmatched junction nucleotides: 1. Germline CDR1 and CDR2: MRHNA and SNTAGT. This CDR3 has 15 residues. In DNA form, the CDR3 reads TGTGCCAGCAGTGACGGGACAGGGGGCGCAGATACGCAGTATTTT. Residues: CASSDGTGGADTQYF.

The chain carries TRBV5-1 and TRBJ2-7; 7 bases fit TRBD1. CDR1 and CDR2 from the germline V gene are SGHRS and YFSETQ. V trimming: 4 bases; J trimming: 3 bases; junction bases outside the gene matches: 4. CDR3 length: 13 residues. The CDR3 coding sequence is TGCGCCAGCAGCGACAGGGAATTCTACGAGCAGTACTTC. Translated: CASSDREFYEQYF.

The CDR3 here is CASSQAAGGPDTQYF. The CDR3 nucleotides read TGTGCCAGCAGCCAAGCAGCGGGGGGCCCAGATACGCAGTATTTT. The genes are TRBV4-2 and TRBJ2-3; 9 bases are a match to TRBD2. Germline lookup yields CDR1 LGHNA and CDR2 YNFKEQ. Germline trimming cut 1 base from V and 4 bases from J; bases unmatched to any gene: 3. This CDR3 region has 15 residues.

The genes are TRBV5-4 and TRBJ1-2, with D possibly matching TRBD1 (5 bases). Germline CDR1 reads SGHNT; CDR2 reads YYREEE (reference sequence). The CDR3 consists of 13 residues. With 0 bases removed from V and 3 bases from J, the gap between germline ends came to 6 bases. CDR3 sequence (DNA): TGTGCCAGCAGCTTGGAAGGGGACTATGGCTACACCTTC. It specifies CASSLEGDYGYTF.

This chain connects TRBV9 to TRBJ2-7; D uncertain. The CDR3 spans 15 residues. Germline values: CDR1 SGDLS, CDR2 YYNGEE. Trimming pared 4 bases from V and 3 bases from J, leaving 17 bases between. In DNA, the CDR3 is TGTGCCAGCAGCCCGGCCTCCGGGCCATACTACGAGCAGTACTTC. The encoded protein is CASSPASGPYYEQYF. Full variable domain (rest looked up from reference TRBV9 and TRBJ2-7): DSGVTQTPKHLITATGQRVTLRCSPRSGDLSVYWYQQSLDQGLQFLIQYYNGEERAKGNILERFSAQQFPDLHSELNLSSLELGDSALYFCASSPASGPYYEQYFGPGTRLTVT.